The 5 T cell receptor beta chains in this list originate from one sample, sequenced in a study of regulatory T cells in long-lasting Graves disease. Specified time point: newly diagnosed GD, antithyroid drugs for less than 3 months. The authors made the TCR library using RNA they extracted from PBMCs. CDR3 regions were amplified by Arm-PCR using iRepertoire HTBI primers to build TCR beta libraries. Via MiXCR, TCRdb re-called the multiplex PCR reads, giving one row per CDR3 protein. The sample yields about 500,000 distinct CDR3 sequences, about a sixth seen once. This sample was shared with a second study, whose subject was T cells in Graves' hyperthyroidism and ophthalmopathy.

Source: peripheral blood mononuclear cells (PBMCs), taken at new diagnosis, from a patient treated with antithyroid drugs. The receptor set was obtained from a man between 35 and 55 years old with Graves disease.

In its sample, this clonotype was seen many times. The rearrangement uses TRBV30 and TRBJ2-2; unclear D gene. Per germline, CDR1 GTSNPN and CDR2 SVGIG (reference sequence). The CDR3 has 14 amino acids. V lost 4 bases, J lost 4 bases, and 13 bases lay in between. CDR3 nucleotide sequence: TGTGCCTGGACAAAGGGTACCGCCACCGGGGAGCTGTTTTTT. Its translation: CAWTKGTATGELFF.

Comments on this clonotype: A much larger clone is a single base away; this may be a read error. This sequence joins TRBV18 and TRBJ2-1; 11 bases are shared with TRBD2. CDR1 KGHSH and CDR2 LQKENI come from the germline V gene. This CDR3 spans 15 amino acids. Losses at the gene ends were 1 base for V and 13 bases for J; bases not matched to a gene: 9. The CDR3 loop is CASSPRGLAEETQFF. CDR3 DNA: TGTGCCAGCTCACCACGGGGACTAGCGGAAGAGACCCAGTTCTTC.

This clonotype was picked up many times. J is TRBJ1-2 and V is TRBV5-1; D is ambiguous. Between the trimmed V and J ends, which lost 0 bases and 6 bases, there was a span of 6 bases. The CDR3 spans 12 residues. Germline CDR1 SGHRS, CDR2 YFSETQ. DNA for the CDR3: TGCGCCAGCAGCTTGGGACCAGATGGCTACACCTTC. Amino acids: CASSLGPDGYTF.

This clonotype was counted ten times or more. A junction boundary mismatches the germline segment, possibly from a read error. The V call is TRBV5-1, the J call TRBJ2-1; 7 positions match TRBD1. The CDR3 runs to 12 residues. CDR1 is SGHRS and CDR2 is YFSETQ in the germline V gene. CDR3 amino acids: CASSLEGGQSFF. CDR3 sequence (DNA): TGTGCCAGCAGCTTGGAAGGGGGACAGTCGTTCTTC.

This clonotype was recorded many times. The chain carries TRBV24-1 and TRBJ2-5, with TRBD1 matching 9 bases. CDR1 and CDR2 (germline): KGHDR, SFDVKD. The CDR3 runs to 16 residues. V dropped 4 bases and J dropped 5; count of bases not matched to a gene: 10. The CDR3: CATSDRTGASWETQYF. In DNA, the CDR3 is TGTGCCACCAGTGACCGGACAGGGGCGAGCTGGGAGACCCAGTACTTC.